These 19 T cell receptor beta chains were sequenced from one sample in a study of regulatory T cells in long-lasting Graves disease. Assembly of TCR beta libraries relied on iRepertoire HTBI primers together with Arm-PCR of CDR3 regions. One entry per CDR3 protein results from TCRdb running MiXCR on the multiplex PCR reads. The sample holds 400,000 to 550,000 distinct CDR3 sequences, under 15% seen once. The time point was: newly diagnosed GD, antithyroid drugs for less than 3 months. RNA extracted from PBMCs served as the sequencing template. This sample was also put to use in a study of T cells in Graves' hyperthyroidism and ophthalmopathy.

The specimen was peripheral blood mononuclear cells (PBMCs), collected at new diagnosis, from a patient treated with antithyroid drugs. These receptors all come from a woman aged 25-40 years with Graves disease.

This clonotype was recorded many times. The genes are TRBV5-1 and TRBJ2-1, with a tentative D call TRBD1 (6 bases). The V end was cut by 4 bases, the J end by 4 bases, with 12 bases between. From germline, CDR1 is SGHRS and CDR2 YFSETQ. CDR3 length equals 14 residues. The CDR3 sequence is CASSPPRGYNEQFF. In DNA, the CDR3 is TGCGCCAGCAGCCCTCCTAGGGGGTACAATGAGCAGTTCTTC.

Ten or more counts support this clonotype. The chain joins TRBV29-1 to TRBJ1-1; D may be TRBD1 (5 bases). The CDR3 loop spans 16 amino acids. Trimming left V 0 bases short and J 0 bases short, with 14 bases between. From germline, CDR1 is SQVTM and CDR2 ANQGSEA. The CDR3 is CSVEDLSGGLNTEAFF. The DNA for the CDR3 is TGCAGCGTTGAAGATCTGTCGGGGGGTTTGAACACTGAAGCTTTCTTT. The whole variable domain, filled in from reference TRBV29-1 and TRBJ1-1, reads SAVISQKPSRDICQRGTSLTIQCQVDSQVTMMFWYRQQPGQSLTLIATANQGSEATYESGFVIDKFPISRPNLTFSTLTVSNMSPEDSSIYLCSVEDLSGGLNTEAFFGQGTRLTVV.

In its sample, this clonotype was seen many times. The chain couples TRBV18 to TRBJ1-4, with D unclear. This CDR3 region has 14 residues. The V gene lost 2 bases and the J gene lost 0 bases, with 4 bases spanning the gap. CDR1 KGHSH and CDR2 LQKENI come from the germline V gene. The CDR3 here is CASSPSSTNEKLFF. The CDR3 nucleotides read TGTGCCAGCTCACCAAGCTCAACTAATGAAAAACTGTTTTTT.

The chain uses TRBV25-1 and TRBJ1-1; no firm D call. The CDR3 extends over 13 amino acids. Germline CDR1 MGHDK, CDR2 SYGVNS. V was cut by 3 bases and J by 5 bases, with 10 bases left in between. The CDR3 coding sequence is TGTGCCAGCAGTGATTTTTGGGGAACTGAAGCTTTCTTT. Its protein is CASSDFWGTEAFF.

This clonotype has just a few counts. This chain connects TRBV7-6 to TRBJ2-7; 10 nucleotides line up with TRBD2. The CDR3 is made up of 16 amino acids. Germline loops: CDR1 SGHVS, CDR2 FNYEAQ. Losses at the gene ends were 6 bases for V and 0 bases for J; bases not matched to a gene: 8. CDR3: CASSRKASGGSYEQYF. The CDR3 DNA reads TGTGCCAGCAGTCGCAAGGCTAGCGGGGGCTCCTACGAGCAGTACTTC.

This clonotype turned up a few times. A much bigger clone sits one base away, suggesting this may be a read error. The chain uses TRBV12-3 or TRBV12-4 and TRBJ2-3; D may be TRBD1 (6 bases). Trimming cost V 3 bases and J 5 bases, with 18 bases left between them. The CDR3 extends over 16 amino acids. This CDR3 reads CASSFSQGPPRDTQYF. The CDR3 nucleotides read TGTGCCAGCAGTTTTTCCCAGGGGCCCCCAAGAGATACGCAGTATTTT.

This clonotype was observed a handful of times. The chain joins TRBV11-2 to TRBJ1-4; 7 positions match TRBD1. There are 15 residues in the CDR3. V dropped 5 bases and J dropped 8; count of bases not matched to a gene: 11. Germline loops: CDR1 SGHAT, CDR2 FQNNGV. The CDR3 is CASSPIQGISEKLFF. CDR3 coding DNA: TGTGCCAGCAGCCCCATACAGGGGATTTCGGAAAAACTGTTTTTT.

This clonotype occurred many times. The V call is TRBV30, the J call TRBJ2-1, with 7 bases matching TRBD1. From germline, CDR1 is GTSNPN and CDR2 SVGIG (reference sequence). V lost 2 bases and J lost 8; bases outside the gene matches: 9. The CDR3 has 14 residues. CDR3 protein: CAWSPDRVPYEQFF. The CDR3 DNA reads TGTGCCTGGAGTCCCGACAGGGTCCCCTATGAGCAGTTCTTC.

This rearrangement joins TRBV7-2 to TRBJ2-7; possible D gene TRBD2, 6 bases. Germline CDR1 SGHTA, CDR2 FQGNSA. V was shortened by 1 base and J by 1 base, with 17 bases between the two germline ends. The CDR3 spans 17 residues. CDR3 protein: CASSLEGLIAESYEQYF. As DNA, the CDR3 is TGTGCCAGCAGCTTAGAGGGGCTTATAGCGGAGTCCTACGAGCAGTACTTC.

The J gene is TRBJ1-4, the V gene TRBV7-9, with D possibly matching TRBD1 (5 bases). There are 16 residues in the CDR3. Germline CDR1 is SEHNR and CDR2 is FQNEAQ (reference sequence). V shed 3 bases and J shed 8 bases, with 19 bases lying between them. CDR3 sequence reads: CASSFPLRGESEKLFF. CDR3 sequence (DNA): TGTGCCAGCAGCTTCCCCCTGAGAGGGGAGAGCGAAAAACTGTTTTTT. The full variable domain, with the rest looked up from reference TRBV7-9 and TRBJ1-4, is DTGVSQNPRHKITKRGQNVTFRCDPISEHNRLYWYRQTLGQGPEFLTYFQNEAQLEKSRLLSDRFSAERPKGSFSTLEIQRTEQGDSAMYLCASSFPLRGESEKLFFGSGTQLSVL.

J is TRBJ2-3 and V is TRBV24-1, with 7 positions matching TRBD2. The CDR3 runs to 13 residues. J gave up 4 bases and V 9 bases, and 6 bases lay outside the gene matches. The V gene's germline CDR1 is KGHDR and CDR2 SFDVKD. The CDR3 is CATREVGSDTQYF. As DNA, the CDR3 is TGTGCCACCCGGGAGGTCGGGTCAGATACGCAGTATTTT.

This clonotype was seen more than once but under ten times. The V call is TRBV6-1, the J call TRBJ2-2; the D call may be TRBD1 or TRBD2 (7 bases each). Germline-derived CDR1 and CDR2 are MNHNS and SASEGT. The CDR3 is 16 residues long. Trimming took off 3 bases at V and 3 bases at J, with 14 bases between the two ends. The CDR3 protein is CASSDSAGGDTGELFF. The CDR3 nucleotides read TGTGCCAGCAGTGACTCGGCAGGGGGGGACACCGGGGAGCTGTTTTTT.

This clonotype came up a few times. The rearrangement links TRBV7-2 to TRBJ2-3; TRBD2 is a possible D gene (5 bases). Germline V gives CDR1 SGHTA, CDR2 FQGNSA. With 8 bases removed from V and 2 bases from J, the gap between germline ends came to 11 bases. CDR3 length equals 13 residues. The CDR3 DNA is TGTGCCAGCGCAGCGGAGTACACAGATACGCAGTATTTT. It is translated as CASAAEYTDTQYF. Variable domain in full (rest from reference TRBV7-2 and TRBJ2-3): GAGVSQSPSNKVTEKGKDVELRCDPISGHTALYWYRQSLGQGLEFLIYFQGNSAPDKSGLPSDRFSAERTGGSVSTLTIQRTQQEDSAVYLCASAAEYTDTQYFGPGTRLTVL.

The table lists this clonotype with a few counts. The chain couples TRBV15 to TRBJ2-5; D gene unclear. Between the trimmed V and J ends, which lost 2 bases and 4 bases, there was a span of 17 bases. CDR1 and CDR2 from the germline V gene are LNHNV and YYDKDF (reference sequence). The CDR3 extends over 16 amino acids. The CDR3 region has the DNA TGTGCCACCAGCAGAAATCCCCGACCTTCAAGAGAGACCCAGTACTTC. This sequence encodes CATSRNPRPSRETQYF.

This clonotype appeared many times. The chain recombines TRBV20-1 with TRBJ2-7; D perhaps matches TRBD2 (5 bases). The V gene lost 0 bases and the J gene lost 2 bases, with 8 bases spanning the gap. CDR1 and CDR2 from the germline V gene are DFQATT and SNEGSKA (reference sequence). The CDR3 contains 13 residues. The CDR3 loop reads CSARDPTTYEQYF. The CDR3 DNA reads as TGCAGTGCTAGAGATCCGACTACCTACGAGCAGTACTTC.

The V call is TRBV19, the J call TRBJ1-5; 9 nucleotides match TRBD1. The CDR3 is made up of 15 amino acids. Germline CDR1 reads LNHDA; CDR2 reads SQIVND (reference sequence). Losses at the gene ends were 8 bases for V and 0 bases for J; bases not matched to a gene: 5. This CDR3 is CASRDRANSNQPQHF. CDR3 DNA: TGTGCCAGTCGGGACAGGGCAAATAGCAATCAGCCCCAGCATTTT.

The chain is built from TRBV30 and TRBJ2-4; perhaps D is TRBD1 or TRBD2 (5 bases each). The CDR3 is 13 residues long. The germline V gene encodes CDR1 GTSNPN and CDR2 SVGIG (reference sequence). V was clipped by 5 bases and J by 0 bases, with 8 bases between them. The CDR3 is CAWGDGAKNIQYF. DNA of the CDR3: TGTGCCTGGGGGGACGGAGCCAAAAACATTCAGTACTTC.

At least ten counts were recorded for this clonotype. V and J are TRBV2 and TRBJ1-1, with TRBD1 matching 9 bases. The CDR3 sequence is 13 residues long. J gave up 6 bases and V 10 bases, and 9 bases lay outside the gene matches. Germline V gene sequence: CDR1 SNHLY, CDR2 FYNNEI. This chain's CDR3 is CATRDREAPEAFF. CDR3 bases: TGTGCCACCCGGGACAGGGAGGCCCCTGAAGCTTTCTTT. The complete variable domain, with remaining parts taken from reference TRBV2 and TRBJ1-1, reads EPEVTQTPSHQVTQMGQEVILRCVPISNHLYFYWYRQILGQKVEFLVSFYNNEISEKSEIFDDQFSVERPDGSNFTLKIRSTKLEDSAMYFCATRDREAPEAFFGQGTRLTVV.

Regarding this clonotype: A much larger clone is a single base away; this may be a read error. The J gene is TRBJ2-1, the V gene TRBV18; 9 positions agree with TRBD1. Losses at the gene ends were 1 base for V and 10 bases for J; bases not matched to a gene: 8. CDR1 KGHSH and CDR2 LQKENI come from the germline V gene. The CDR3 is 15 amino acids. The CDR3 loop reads CASSPRDRVGYEQFF. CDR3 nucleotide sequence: TGTGCCAGCTCACCACGGGACAGGGTAGGGTACGAGCAGTTCTTC.